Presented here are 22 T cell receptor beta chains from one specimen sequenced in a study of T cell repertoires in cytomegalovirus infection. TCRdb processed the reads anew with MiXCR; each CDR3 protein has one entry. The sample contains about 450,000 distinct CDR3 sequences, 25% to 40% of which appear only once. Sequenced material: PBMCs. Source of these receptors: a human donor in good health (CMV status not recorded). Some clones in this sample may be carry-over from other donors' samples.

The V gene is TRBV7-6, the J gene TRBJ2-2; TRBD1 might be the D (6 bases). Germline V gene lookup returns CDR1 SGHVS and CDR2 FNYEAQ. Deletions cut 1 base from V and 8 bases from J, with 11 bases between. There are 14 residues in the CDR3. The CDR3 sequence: CASSLGQVNGELFF. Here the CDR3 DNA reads TGTGCCAGCAGCTTAGGACAGGTTAATGGGGAGCTGTTTTTT. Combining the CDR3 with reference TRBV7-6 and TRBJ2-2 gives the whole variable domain GAGVSQSPRYKVTKRGQDVALRCDPISGHVSLYWYRQALGQGPEFLTYFNYEAQQDKSGLPNDRFSAERPEGSISTLTIQRTEQRDSAMYRCASSLGQVNGELFFGEGSRLTVL.

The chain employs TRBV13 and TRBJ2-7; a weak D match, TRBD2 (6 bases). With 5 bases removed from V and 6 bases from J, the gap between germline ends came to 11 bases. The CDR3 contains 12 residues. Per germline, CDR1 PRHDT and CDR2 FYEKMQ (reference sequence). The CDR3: CASSQGGSEQYF. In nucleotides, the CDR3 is TGTGCCAGCAGCCAGGGAGGCAGCGAGCAGTACTTC.

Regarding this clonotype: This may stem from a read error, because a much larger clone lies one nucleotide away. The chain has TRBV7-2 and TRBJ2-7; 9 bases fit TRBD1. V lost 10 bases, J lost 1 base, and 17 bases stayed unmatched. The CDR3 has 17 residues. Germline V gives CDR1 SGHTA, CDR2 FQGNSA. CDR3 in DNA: TGTGCCATCATCCCCCCCCGCCGGGACAGGGAATCCTACGAGCAGTACTTC. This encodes CAIIPPRRDRESYEQYF.

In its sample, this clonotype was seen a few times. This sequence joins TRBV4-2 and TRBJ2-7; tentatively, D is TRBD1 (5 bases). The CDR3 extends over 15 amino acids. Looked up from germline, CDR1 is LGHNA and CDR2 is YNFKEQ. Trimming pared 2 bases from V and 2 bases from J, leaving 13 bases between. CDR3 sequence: CASSQPQGTPYEQYF. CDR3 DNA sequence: TGTGCCAGCAGCCAACCCCAGGGAACCCCCTACGAGCAGTACTTC.

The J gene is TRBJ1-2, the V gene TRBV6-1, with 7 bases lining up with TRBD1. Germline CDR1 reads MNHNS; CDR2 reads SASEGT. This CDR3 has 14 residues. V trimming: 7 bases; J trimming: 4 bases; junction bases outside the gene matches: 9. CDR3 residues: CASNPGGTGYGYTF. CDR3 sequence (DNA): TGTGCCAGCAATCCAGGGGGAACTGGCTATGGCTACACCTTC.

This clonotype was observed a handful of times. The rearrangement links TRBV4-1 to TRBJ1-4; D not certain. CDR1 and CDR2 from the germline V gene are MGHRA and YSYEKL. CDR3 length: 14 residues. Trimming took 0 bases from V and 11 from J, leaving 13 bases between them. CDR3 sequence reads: CASSQDLGLGKLFF. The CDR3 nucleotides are TGCGCCAGCAGCCAAGATTTGGGCTTGGGGAAACTGTTTTTT.

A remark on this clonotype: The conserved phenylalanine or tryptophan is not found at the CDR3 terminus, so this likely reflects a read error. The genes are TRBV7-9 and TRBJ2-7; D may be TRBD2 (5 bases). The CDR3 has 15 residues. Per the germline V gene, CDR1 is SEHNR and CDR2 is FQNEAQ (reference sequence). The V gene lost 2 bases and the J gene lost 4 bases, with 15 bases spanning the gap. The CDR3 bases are TGTGCCAGCAGCTTAAGTGGGCGGGTAGGATACGAGCAGTACTTA. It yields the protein CASSLSGRVGYEQYL.

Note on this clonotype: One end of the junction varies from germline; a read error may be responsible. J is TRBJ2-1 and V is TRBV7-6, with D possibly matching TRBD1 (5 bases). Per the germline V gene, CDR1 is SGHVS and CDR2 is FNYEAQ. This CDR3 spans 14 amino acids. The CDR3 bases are TGTGCCAGCACCTTACAGGCAACCAACAATGAGCAGTTCTTC. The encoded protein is CASTLQATNNEQFF.

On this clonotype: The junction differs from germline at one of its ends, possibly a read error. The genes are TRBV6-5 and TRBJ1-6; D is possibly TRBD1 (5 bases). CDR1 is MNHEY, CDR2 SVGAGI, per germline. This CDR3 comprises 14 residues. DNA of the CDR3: TGTGACAGCAGCCGGGACGGTGAGAATTCACCCCTCCACTTT. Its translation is CDSSRDGENSPLHF.

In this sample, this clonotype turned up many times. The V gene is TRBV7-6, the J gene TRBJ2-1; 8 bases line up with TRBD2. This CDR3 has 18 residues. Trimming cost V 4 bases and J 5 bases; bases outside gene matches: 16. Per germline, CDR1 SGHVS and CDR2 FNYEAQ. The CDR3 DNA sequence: TGTGCCAGCAGCTCCAAACTAGCGGTCTATTCAACTGACAATGAGCAGTTCTTC. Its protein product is CASSSKLAVYSTDNEQFF.

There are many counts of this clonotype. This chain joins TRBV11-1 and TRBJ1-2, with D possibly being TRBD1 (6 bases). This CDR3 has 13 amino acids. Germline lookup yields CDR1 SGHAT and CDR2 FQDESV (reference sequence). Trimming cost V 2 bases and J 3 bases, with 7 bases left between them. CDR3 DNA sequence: TGTGCCAGCAGCTTACGGACAGACTATGGCTACACCTTC. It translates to CASSLRTDYGYTF.

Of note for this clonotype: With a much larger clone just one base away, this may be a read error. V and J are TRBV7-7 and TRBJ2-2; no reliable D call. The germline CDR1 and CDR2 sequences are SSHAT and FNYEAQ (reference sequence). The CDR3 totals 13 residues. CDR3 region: CASSLRDTVELFF. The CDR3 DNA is TGTGCCAGCAGCTTAAGAGACACCGTGGAGCTGTTTTTT.

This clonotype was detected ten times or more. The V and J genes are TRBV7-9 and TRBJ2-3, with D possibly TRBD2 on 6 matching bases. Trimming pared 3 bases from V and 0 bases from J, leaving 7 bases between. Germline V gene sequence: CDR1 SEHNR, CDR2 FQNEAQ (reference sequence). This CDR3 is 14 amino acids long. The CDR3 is CASSFTSSTDTQYF. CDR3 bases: TGTGCCAGCAGCTTCACTAGCAGCACAGATACGCAGTATTTT.

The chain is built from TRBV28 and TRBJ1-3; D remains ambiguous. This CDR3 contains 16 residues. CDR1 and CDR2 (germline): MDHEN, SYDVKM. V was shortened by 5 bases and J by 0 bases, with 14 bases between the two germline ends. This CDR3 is CASSPLDGPSGNTIYF. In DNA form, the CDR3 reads TGTGCCAGCAGTCCTCTAGACGGGCCCTCTGGAAACACCATATATTTT.

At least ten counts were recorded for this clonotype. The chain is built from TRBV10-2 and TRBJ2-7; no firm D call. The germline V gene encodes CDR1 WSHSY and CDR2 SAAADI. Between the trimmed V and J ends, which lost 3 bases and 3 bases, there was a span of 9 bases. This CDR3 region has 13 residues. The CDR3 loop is CASSDSTLYEQYF. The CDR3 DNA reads TGCGCCAGCAGTGATTCAACTCTCTACGAGCAGTACTTC.

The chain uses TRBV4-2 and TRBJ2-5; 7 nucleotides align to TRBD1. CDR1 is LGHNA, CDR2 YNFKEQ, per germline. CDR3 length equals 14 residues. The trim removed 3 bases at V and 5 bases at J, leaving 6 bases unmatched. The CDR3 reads CASSQRQGEETQYF. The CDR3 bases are TGTGCCAGCAGCCAGAGACAGGGTGAGGAGACCCAGTACTTC.

Here the CDR3 reads CASRGNVGVHTEAFF. DNA for the CDR3: TGTGCCAGTAGGGGGAACGTCGGGGTTCACACTGAAGCTTTCTTT. The chain combines TRBV19 with TRBJ1-1; D gene unclear. This CDR3 spans 15 amino acids. Per the germline V gene, CDR1 is LNHDA and CDR2 is SQIVND (reference sequence). V was shortened by 6 bases and J by 3 bases, with 17 bases between the two germline ends.

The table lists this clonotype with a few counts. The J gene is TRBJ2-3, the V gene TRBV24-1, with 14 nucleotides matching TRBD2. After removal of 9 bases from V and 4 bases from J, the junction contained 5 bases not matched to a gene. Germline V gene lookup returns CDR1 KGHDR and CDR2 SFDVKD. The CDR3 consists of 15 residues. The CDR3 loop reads CATGQTSGGADTQYF. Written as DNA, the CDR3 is TGTGCCACCGGGCAGACTAGCGGGGGGGCAGATACGCAGTATTTT.

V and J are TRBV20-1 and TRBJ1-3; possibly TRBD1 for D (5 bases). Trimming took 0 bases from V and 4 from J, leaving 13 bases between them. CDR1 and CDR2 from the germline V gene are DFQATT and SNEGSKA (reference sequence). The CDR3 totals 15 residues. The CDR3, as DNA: TGCAGTGCTAGAGAGAAAAGGGGAAAAGGAAACACCATATATTTT. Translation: CSAREKRGKGNTIYF.

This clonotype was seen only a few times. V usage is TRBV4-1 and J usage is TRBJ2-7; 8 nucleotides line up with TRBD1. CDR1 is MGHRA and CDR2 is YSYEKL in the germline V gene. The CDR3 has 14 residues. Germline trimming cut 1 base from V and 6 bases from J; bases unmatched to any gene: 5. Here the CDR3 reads CASSQGGTGTEQYF. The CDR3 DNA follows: TGCGCCAGCAGCCAAGGAGGGACAGGTACCGAGCAGTACTTC.

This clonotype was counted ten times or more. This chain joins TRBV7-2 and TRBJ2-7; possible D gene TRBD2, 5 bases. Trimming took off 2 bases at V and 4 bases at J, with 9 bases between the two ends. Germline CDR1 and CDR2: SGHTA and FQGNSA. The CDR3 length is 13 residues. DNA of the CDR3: TGTGCCAGCAGCTTAATCCGAGGGTACGAGCAGTACTTC. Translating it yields CASSLIRGYEQYF.

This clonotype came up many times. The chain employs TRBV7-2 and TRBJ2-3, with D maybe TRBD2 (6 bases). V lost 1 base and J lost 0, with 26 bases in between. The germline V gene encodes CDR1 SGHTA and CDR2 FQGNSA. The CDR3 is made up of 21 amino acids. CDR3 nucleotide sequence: TGTGCCAGCAGCTTAGTGGGGGTCGGGAGCCTGCTCGGATCTAGCACAGATACGCAGTATTTT. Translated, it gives CASSLVGVGSLLGSSTDTQYF.